There are many counts of the clone carrying this T cell receptor (beta chain). No antigen is known for it. This specimen belongs to a study of T-cell memory formation after mild COVID-19. Study summary: Most TCR clusters belonged to a single donor.

Study results and limitations: That cross-reactive memory joined was suggested by some responding clones appearing in pre-infection memory. Proof of SARS-CoV-2 specificity was absent for the second-wave clones that crested on day 37.

Each CDR3 protein is one row after TCRdb ran MiXCR on the 5' RACE reads. The sample shows 68,000 or so distinct CDR3 sequences, 16% of them seen only once. Per the germline V gene, CDR1 is SGDLS and CDR2 is YYNGEE. With 1 base removed from V and 4 bases from J, the gap between germline ends came to 9 bases. The CDR3 length is 14 residues. Sequences were obtained from PBMCs or a T cell subset sorted from them (not recorded which). This sequence originates from an adult woman who had mild COVID-19 (a few samples of this study predate the infection). Cell type and time point are not known. The chain combines TRBV9 with TRBJ2-1, with D possibly being TRBD1 (5 bases). As DNA, the CDR3 is TGTGCCAGCAGCGTACATACAGGATACAATGAGCAGTTCTTC. Translating it yields CASSVHTGYNEQFF.